This T cell receptor (beta chain) was obtained from a study of shared clonotypes between healthy human individuals (dated by TCRdb to 2018 to 2020). Describing the broader study: A couple of women and three men aged 18 to 49 years were included in the cohort. Between about 0.8 and 9.5 billion PBMCs per donor were obtained by leukapheresis. For each donor, CD4 naive and CD4 memory were each run on three plates, CD8 naive on two plates, and CD8 memory on one plate. Different laboratories and diverse techniques were used to prepare libraries and sequence TCR repertoires, to increase sequencing depth and limit assay-specific biases. Blood TCR repertoires of about five healthy adults were deeply sequenced to estimate repertoire size and the extent of clonotype sharing between individuals.

Study-level results and caveats: Sampling was restricted to blood, and TCR repertoires in tissues likely differ from the TCR repertoires found in blood. Pairwise subsampling led to the expectation that sequencing depth would affect the degree of clonotype sharing among donors. Naive subsets generally had larger estimated clonotype richness than memory subsets did. The genetic and exposure-history diversity represented was limited by the small number of donors. Even with the large sequencing depth, rarefaction of the sorted-subset datasets indicated that sequencing was incomplete. Higher generation probabilities were observed for clonotypes shared by all four sorted-subset donors than for non-shared clonotypes. When several donors were compared, the shared fraction of clonotypes was about 5% for naive CD4, 3.5% to 4% for naive CD8, 2% to 2.5% for memory CD4, and 0.3% to 0.5% for memory CD8.

The donors were healthy, HIV-negative adults with no recently reported acute infections or vaccinations. Every donor was a Caucasian adult residing in Nashville, Tennessee, USA. CD4+ T cells were enriched by magnetic negative selection, after which naive cells were positively selected on CD45RA and the negative fraction was taken as the memory subset. Blood was obtained by leukapheresis, after which PBMCs were separated by Ficoll-Histopaque density gradient centrifugation and cryopreserved in liquid nitrogen vapor phase. Analytical flow cytometry was used to check the purity and quantity of each magnetically sorted T cell population. Each sorted fraction had its genomic DNA isolated and then quantified by UV absorbance on a Nanodrop 2000c. Via the germline V gene, CDR1 is KGHSH and CDR2 LQKENI. Spanning cysteine to phenylalanine, the CDR3 consists of 15 amino acids. Only the CDR3 DNA stays, 45 bases, in frame from base 1. V is pruned by 5 bases and J by 0 bases, leaving 3 bases of the junction without a gene match.

Using the deep immunoSEQ assay, TCR CDR3 regions were amplified from genomic DNA by multiplex PCR. For each cell subset, the extracted genomic DNA was distributed evenly across all wells of several immunoSEQ 96-well plates, and each plate served as one replicate. For sorted subsets, 150 to 250 ng of genomic DNA, equivalent to roughly 30,000 T cell genomes, went into each replicate PCR. The purified libraries were quantified using a Qubit 3.0 fluorometer, sized with a Bioanalyzer 2100, and then quantified again using the KAPA Library Quantification kit. Every immunoSEQ 96-well plate was sequenced on a dedicated single-read 150-cycle Illumina NextSeq 550 flow cell. Processing in the source paper ran as follows. Because the immunoSEQ output included only junctional sequences and no quality scores, the filtering could not be the same as the filtering used for full-length reads. Sequences were annotated with PyIR, a Python wrapper for IgBLAST v1.9, using IMGT germline references to assign V/J genes and CDR3. Any read was removed if the V/J assignment was weak (E-value above 1e-6), the CDR3 was missing, or the read contained stop codons, out-of-frame junctions, or ambiguous translated residues. V3J clonotypes were defined as sequences sharing an identical inferred V gene, J gene, and CDR3 amino acid sequence. The percentage overlap between two repertoires was calculated by dividing the number of shared unique clonotypes by the size of the smaller repertoire. Richness of each repertoire was evaluated using RTK rarefaction, the Chao1 estimator, and Recon v2.1 estimates of unobserved clonotypes. For all TCRbeta clonotypes obtained by the gDNA method from a few donors, generation probabilities were computed with OLGA. TCRdb re-hosts the immuneACCESS table, in-frame sequences only. Its copies lack some clones; in the studies checked, an unresolved V gene accounts for under half of them, and the cause for the rest is not known. That table is the source of V, J and clone size, and D and trimming were worked out from the DNA. The sample yields 180,000 or so clones; roughly 93% were counted once. The ten largest clones take up 0.067% of the sample.

As concerns this clone: The specificity of this receptor is unknown. Base qualities are missing; no much larger clone stands one base away.

The chain couples TRBV18 to TRBJ2-7, with 11 junctional bases fitting TRBD2. The sequence was obtained from a woman in her twenties or thirties in good health. Sample: naive CD4+ T cells sorted from blood. The sample's cell subset or site label, decoded: CD45RA+ positively selected. At the DNA level, the sequence is TGTGCCAGCTCAGAAGGGACTAGCGGCTCCTACGAGCAGTACTTC. It codes for CASSEGTSGSYEQYF.